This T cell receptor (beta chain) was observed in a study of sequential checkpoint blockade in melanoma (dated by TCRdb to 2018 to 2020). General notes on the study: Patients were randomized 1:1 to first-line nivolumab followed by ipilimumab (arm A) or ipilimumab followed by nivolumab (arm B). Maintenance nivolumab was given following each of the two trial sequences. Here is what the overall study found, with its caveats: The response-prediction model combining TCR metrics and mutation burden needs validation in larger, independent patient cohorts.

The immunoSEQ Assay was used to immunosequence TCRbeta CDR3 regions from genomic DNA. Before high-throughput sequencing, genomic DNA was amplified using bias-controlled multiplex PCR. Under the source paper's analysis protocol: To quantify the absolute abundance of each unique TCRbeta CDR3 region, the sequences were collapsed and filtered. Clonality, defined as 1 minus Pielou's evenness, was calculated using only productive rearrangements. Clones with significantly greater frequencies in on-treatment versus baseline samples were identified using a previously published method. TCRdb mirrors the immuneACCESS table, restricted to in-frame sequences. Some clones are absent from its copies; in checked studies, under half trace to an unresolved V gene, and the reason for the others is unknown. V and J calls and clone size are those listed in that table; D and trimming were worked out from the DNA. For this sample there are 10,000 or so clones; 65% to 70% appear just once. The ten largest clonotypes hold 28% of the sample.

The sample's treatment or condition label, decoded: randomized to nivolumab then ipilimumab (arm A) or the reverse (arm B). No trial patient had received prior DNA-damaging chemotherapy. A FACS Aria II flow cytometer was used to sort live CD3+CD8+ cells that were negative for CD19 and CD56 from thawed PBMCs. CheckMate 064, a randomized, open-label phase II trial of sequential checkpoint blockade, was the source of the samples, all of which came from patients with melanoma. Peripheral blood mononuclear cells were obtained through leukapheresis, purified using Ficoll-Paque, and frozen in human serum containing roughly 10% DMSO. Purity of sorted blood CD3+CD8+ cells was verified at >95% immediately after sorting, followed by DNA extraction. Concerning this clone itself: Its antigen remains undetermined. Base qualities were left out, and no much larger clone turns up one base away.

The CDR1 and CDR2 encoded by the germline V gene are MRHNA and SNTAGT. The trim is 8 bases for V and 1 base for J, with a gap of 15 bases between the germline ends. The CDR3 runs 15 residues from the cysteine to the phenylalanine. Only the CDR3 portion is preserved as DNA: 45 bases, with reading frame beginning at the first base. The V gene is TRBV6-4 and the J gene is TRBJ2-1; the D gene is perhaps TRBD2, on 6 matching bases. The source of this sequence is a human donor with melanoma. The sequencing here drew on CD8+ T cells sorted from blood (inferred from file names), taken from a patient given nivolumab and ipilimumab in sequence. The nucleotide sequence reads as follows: TGTGCCAGCGGGGAGCCGGAGGGATCCTACAATGAGCAGTTCTTC. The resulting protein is CASGEPEGSYNEQFF.